These T cell receptor beta chains were read from a single sample in a study of shared clonotypes between healthy human individuals. Data came from immunoSEQ multiplex PCR; TCRdb stores just in-frame clones and leaves some out. This table holds about 1 million clones, approximately 80% found once. The sample comprised memory CD4+ T cells from PBMCs. Receptors originate from a man between 18 and 29 years old in good health. Some clones in this sample may be carry-over from other donors' samples. The CDR3 runs from the conserved cysteine through the conserved F or W. A D gene is named only where the DNA matches it firmly. The size of a clone is reported for some rows only, either as once, few or many, or as a class for expanded clones.

CDR3aa | CDR3nt | v_gene | abundance | d_gene | j_gene
CASSQGWTGDGYTF | TGCGCCAGCAGCCAAGGCTGGACAGGGGATGGCTACACCTTC | TRBV4-3 | few | TRBD1 | TRBJ1-2
CASSSTTLETQYF | TGTGCCAGCAGCTCAACTACTTTGGAGACCCAGTACTTC | TRBV7-6 | few | NA | TRBJ2-5
CASSAAGDRTGELFF | TGCGCCAGCAGCGCCGCTGGAGATCGGACCGGGGAGCTGTTTTTT | TRBV5-1 | NA | NA | TRBJ2-2
CASSSVVGTFYNEQFF | TGTGCCAGCAGCTCAGTCGTGGGGACGTTCTACAATGAGCAGTTCTTC | TRBV7-2 | NA | NA | TRBJ2-1
CASSYSNRRNEQFF | TGTGCCAGCAGTTACTCGAATCGGAGGAATGAGCAGTTCTTC | TRBV6-5 | once | NA | TRBJ2-1
CASRPGRSYNEQFF | TGTGCCAGCAGGCCAGGGAGGTCCTACAATGAGCAGTTCTTC | TRBV6-6 | few | NA | TRBJ2-1
CACAGDTEAFF | TGTGCCTGTGCGGGGGACACTGAAGCTTTCTTT | TRBV30 | once | NA | TRBJ1-1
CASSTTGGTEAFF | TGTGCCAGCAGCACCACAGGGGGCACTGAAGCTTTCTTT | TRBV7-9 | once | TRBD1 | TRBJ1-1
CASSDGLAGFNEQFF | TGTGCCAGCAGCGATGGACTAGCGGGGTTTAATGAGCAGTTCTTC | TRBV7-3 | NA | TRBD2 | TRBJ2-1
CASSSQGGLSGNTIYF | TGTGCCAGCAGCTCCCAGGGGGGGCTTAGTGGAAACACCATATATTTT | TRBV7-8 | few | TRBD1 | TRBJ1-3
CASSSRGPRDNEQFF | TGTGCCAGCAGCAGTCGAGGGCCCAGGGACAATGAGCAGTTCTTC | TRBV4-2 | NA | NA | TRBJ2-1
CASSTRTAPINEQFF | TGTGCCAGCAGCACCAGGACTGCGCCCATAAATGAGCAGTTCTTC | TRBV11-1 | NA | NA | TRBJ2-1
CASSGEGYEQYF | TGTGCCAGCAGTGGGGAAGGGTACGAGCAGTACTTC | TRBV28 | NA | NA | TRBJ2-7
CASSLRGGLDTEAFF | TGTGCCAGCAGCCTACGGGGGGGGCTGGACACTGAAGCTTTCTTT | TRBV9 | NA | NA | TRBJ1-1
CASSFSWVVDGANVLTF | TGTGCCAGCAGCTTTTCCTGGGTCGTAGATGGGGCCAACGTCCTGACTTTC | TRBV7-3 | NA | NA | TRBJ2-6
CASSRQGGSLNTEAFF | TGTGCCAGCTCACGACAAGGGGGGTCCTTGAATACTGAAGCTTTCTTT | TRBV18 | NA | NA | TRBJ1-1
CASSLGLASYEQYF | TGTGCCAGCAGCTTGGGACTAGCCTCCTACGAGCAGTACTTC | TRBV5-4 | NA | TRBD2 | TRBJ2-7
CASSVAGAPFNEQFF | TGTGCCAGCAGCGTAGCTGGGGCCCCTTTCAATGAGCAGTTCTTC | TRBV9 | NA | NA | TRBJ2-1
CASNREITIYF | TGTGCCAGCAATCGCGAGATCACCATATATTTT | TRBV6-1 | NA | NA | TRBJ1-3
CASSLLAGHQETQYF | TGTGCCAGCAGCTTATTAGCGGGTCACCAAGAGACCCAGTACTTC | TRBV7-3 | NA | TRBD2 | TRBJ2-5
CASSRGTGSETQYF | TGTGCCAGCAGCCGGGGGACAGGGTCGGAGACCCAGTACTTC | TRBV7-7 | NA | TRBD1 | TRBJ2-5
CASSFTGLTEQYF | TGCGCCAGCAGCTTCACGGGATTAACCGAGCAGTACTTC | TRBV5-1 | NA | NA | TRBJ2-7
CASSQTGSDTEAFF | TGTGCCAGCTCACAGACAGGGTCTGACACTGAAGCTTTCTTT | TRBV18 | NA | TRBD1 | TRBJ1-1
CASSRRLVGEQYF | TGTGCCAGCAGCCGCCGGCTAGTCGGCGAGCAGTACTTC | TRBV11-2 | NA | NA | TRBJ2-7
CASTPSSGGETQYF | TGCGCCAGCACCCCATCTTCAGGGGGAGAGACCCAGTACTTC | TRBV10-2 | NA | TRBD1 | TRBJ2-5
CATLGTGLNTEAFF | TGTGCCACCCTAGGGACAGGGTTGAACACTGAAGCTTTCTTT | TRBV28 | NA | TRBD1 | TRBJ1-1
CASSTNRVGSGEKLFF | TGTGCCAGCTCAACTAACAGGGTCGGGTCGGGAGAAAAACTGTTTTTT | TRBV18 | NA | NA | TRBJ1-4
CASSLVRGEKLFF | TGTGCCAGCAGCTTAGTCAGGGGTGAAAAACTGTTTTTT | TRBV7-9 | NA | NA | TRBJ1-4
CSVDAGSEAFF | TGCAGCGTTGATGCGGGTTCTGAAGCTTTCTTT | TRBV29-1 | NA | NA | TRBJ1-1
CASSVATSTDTQYF | TGTGCCAGCAGCGTAGCTACTAGCACAGATACGCAGTATTTT | TRBV9 | NA | NA | TRBJ2-3
CASSLPGLALNTGELFF | TGTGCCAGCAGCCTACCGGGACTAGCCTTAAACACCGGGGAGCTGTTTTTT | TRBV27 | few | TRBD2 | TRBJ2-2
CASSLVRGQSNSGNTIYF | TGTGCCAGCAGTTTAGTCCGGGGTCAAAGTAACTCTGGAAACACCATATATTTT | TRBV28 | NA | NA | TRBJ1-3
CASSRTGESGYTF | TGTGCCAGCAGTCGGACAGGGGAATCGGGCTACACCTTC | TRBV27 | NA | TRBD1 | TRBJ1-2
CASSPQGLGGTQYF | TGTGCCAGCAGCCCACAGGGGTTGGGTGGGACCCAGTACTTC | TRBV9 | NA | TRBD1 | TRBJ2-5
CASSLSGTGGNQPQHF | TGTGCCAGCAGCCTCTCCGGGACAGGGGGCAATCAGCCCCAGCATTTT | TRBV28 | NA | TRBD1 | TRBJ1-5
CSVEVGTGGQTGELFF | TGCAGCGTTGAGGTTGGGACAGGGGGCCAAACCGGGGAGCTGTTTTTT | TRBV29-1 | NA | TRBD1 | TRBJ2-2
CASSLLSSTDTQYF | TGTGCCAGCAGCCTGCTATCCAGCACAGATACGCAGTATTTT | TRBV27 | once | NA | TRBJ2-3
CTSSQDLPAAYNEQFF | TGCACCAGCAGCCAAGATCTACCGGCGGCCTACAATGAGCAGTTCTTC | TRBV1 | NA | NA | TRBJ2-1
CASSATSGSDTQYF | TGTGCCAGCAGTGCTACTAGCGGTTCAGATACGCAGTATTTT | TRBV6-1 | NA | TRBD2 | TRBJ2-3
CASSPEGPNNEQFF | TGTGCCAGCAGCCCCGAGGGGCCGAATAATGAGCAGTTCTTC | TRBV14 | NA | NA | TRBJ2-1
CASSLTNYNEQFF | TGTGCCAGCAGCCTTACTAATTACAATGAGCAGTTCTTC | TRBV7-2 | NA | NA | TRBJ2-1
CASKELTRVNSNQPQHF | TGTGCCAGCAAGGAACTTACCCGGGTGAATAGCAATCAGCCCCAGCATTTT | TRBV19 | once | NA | TRBJ1-5